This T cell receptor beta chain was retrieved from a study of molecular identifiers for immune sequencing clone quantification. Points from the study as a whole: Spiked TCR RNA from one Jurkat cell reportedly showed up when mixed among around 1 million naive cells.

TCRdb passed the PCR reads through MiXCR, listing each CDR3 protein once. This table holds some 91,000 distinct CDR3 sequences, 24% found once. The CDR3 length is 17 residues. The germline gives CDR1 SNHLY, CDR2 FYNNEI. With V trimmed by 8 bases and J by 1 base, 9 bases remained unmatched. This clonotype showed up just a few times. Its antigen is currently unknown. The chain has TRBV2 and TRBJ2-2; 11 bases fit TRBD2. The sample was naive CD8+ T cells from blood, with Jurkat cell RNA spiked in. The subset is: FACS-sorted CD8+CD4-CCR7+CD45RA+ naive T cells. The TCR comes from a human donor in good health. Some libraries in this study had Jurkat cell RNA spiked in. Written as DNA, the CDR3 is TGTGCCAGCGGGGAGACTAGCGGGACGCGGAACACCGGGGAGCTGTTTTTT. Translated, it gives CASGETSGTRNTGELFF. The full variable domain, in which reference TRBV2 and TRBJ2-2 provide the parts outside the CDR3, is EPEVTQTPSHQVTQMGQEVILRCVPISNHLYFYWYRQILGQKVEFLVSFYNNEISEKSEIFDDQFSVERPDGSNFTLKIRSTKLEDSAMYFCASGETSGTRNTGELFFGEGSRLTVL.